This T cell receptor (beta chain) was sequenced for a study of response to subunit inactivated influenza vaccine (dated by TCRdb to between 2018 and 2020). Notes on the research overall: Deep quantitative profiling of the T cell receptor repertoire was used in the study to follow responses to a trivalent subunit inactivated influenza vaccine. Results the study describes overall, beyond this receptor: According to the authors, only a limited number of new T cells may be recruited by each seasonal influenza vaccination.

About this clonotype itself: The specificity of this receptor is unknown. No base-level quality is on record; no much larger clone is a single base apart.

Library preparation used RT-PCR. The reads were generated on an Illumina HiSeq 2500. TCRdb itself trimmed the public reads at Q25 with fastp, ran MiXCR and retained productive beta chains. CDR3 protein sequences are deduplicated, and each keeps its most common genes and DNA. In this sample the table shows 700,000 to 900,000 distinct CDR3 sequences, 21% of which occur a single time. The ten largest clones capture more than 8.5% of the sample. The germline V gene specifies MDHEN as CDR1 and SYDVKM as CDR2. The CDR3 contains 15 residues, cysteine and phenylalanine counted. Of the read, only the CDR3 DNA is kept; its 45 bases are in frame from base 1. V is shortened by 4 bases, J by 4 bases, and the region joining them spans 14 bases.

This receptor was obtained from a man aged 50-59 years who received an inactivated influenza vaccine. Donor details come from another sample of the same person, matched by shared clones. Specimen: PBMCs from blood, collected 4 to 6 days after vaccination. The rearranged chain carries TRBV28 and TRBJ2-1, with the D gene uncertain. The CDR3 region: CASSSARVRYNEQFF. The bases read TGTGCCAGCAGTTCCGCTAGGGTCCGATACAATGAGCAGTTCTTC.